A single sample is the source of the 27 T cell receptor beta chains below, sequenced in a study of PD-1 blockade in mismatch repair-deficient tumors. TCRdb's table, derived via immunoSEQ multiplex PCR, lists solely in-frame clones and lacks some. In the table there are about 22,000 clones, almost 85% of which are singletons. The starting material was peripheral blood, obtained 2 weeks after starting pembrolizumab. All receptors come from an adult with mismatch repair-deficient cancer.

This clone was seen more than once but under ten times. V usage is TRBV15 and J usage is TRBJ2-7, with D possibly called TRBD1 or TRBD2 (5 bases each). Per the germline V gene, CDR1 is LNHNV and CDR2 is YYDKDF (reference sequence). There are 16 residues in the CDR3. V lost 5 bases to trimming and J lost 0 bases, with 17 bases between them. DNA of the CDR3: TGTGCCACCAGCCTCGGGGAGCAGGGTTCCTCCTACGAGCAGTACTTC. Encoded protein: CATSLGEQGSSYEQYF.

J is TRBJ2-7 and V is TRBV6-1; 12 bases align to TRBD2. J lost 0 bases, V lost 4 bases, and 1 base had no gene match. The CDR3 totals 15 residues. The V gene's germline CDR1 is MNHNS and CDR2 SASEGT. This chain's CDR3 is CASSATSGSSYEQYF. The CDR3 bases are TGTGCCAGCAGTGCGACTAGCGGGAGCTCCTACGAGCAGTACTTC.

This clone was seen just once. CDR3 sequence (DNA): TGTGCCAGCAGCTTACGACAGAGAGAAGAGACCCAGTACTTC. It encodes CASSLRQREETQYF. The chain links TRBV11-3 to TRBJ2-5; D possibly corresponds to TRBD1 (5 bases). Trimming cost V 2 bases and J 3 bases, with 10 bases left between them. The CDR3 totals 14 residues. Germline CDR1 reads SGHNT; CDR2 reads YENEEA.

This chain joins TRBV9 and TRBJ2-2, with D possibly being TRBD1 (5 bases). Germline V CDR1 and CDR2: SGDLS, YYNGEE. V lost 3 bases to trimming and J lost 8 bases, with 14 bases between them. The CDR3 is 14 residues long. Written as DNA, the CDR3 is TGTGCCAGCAGCGGAGTAGGGGTAGGAGGGGAGCTGTTTTTT. Its translation is CASSGVGVGGELFF.

This clone was seen once. The V call is TRBV6-1, the J call TRBJ1-2; 7 nucleotides align to TRBD1. Germline CDR1 and CDR2: MNHNS and SASEGT. The CDR3 loop spans 15 amino acids. The J segment lost 3 bases and the V segment lost 4 bases, leaving 8 bases of the junction unmatched. The CDR3 loop reads CASSGRTGGDYGYTF. The CDR3 DNA follows: TGTGCCAGCAGTGGCCGGACAGGAGGGGACTATGGCTACACCTTC.

CDR3 amino acids: CASSLAPLQGPTDTQYF. As DNA, the CDR3 is TGCGCCAGCAGCTTGGCCCCACTACAGGGCCCCACAGATACGCAGTATTTT. The genes are TRBV5-1 and TRBJ2-3; D perhaps matches TRBD1 (6 bases). V was pared by 0 bases and J by 2 bases, with 16 bases between. The CDR3 sequence is 17 residues long. The V gene's germline CDR1 is SGHRS and CDR2 YFSETQ.

This clone appeared a few times. The CDR3 nucleotides are TGTGCCAGCTCCCGGACAGGGTCGAGGGAGCAGTACTTC. Translating gives CASSRTGSREQYF. The chain recombines TRBV6-5 with TRBJ2-7; 8 nucleotides line up with TRBD1. Per the germline V gene, CDR1 is MNHEY and CDR2 is SVGAGI. V shed 8 bases and J 7 bases; nucleotides not matched to a gene: 10. This CDR3 contains 13 residues.

This sequence joins TRBV9 and TRBJ2-1, with 11 nucleotides matching TRBD2. Trimming cost V 0 bases and J 4 bases; bases outside gene matches: 3. CDR3 size: 16 residues. CDR1 and CDR2 from the germline V gene are SGDLS and YYNGEE. As DNA, the CDR3 is TGTGCCAGCAGCGTAGTCGGGACTAGCGGATACAATGAGCAGTTCTTC. It is translated as CASSVVGTSGYNEQFF. Based on the CDR3 plus reference TRBV9 and TRBJ2-1, the full variable domain is DSGVTQTPKHLITATGQRVTLRCSPRSGDLSVYWYQQSLDQGLQFLIQYYNGEERAKGNILERFSAQQFPDLHSELNLSSLELGDSALYFCASSVVGTSGYNEQFFGPGTRLTVL.

The chain links TRBV29-1 to TRBJ2-2; no definite D call. V lost 4 bases to trimming and J lost 5 bases, with 8 bases between them. The germline V gene encodes CDR1 SQVTM and CDR2 ANQGSEA. This CDR3 contains 12 residues. CDR3 in amino acids: CSVGGATGELFF. The CDR3 region has the DNA TGCAGCGTTGGAGGAGCAACCGGGGAGCTGTTTTTT.

The chain uses TRBV6-1 and TRBJ1-2; D unclear. The germline V and J ends were trimmed by 8 bases and 5 bases, with 15 bases remaining between them. CDR3 length equals 13 residues. Germline-derived CDR1 and CDR2 are MNHNS and SASEGT. The CDR3 loop is CASLEAELYGYTF. In DNA form, the CDR3 reads TGTGCCAGCCTCGAGGCGGAGCTTTATGGCTACACCTTC.

The V and J genes are TRBV9 and TRBJ2-3; D remains unclear. V was shortened by 3 bases and J by 1 base, with 9 bases between the two germline ends. From germline, CDR1 is SGDLS and CDR2 YYNGEE. This CDR3 contains 14 residues. The CDR3 DNA is TGTGCCAGCAGCGGAACCGCTGGCACAGATACGCAGTATTTT. Protein sequence: CASSGTAGTDTQYF.

CDR3 amino acids: CASSGGSDTQYF. CDR3 coding DNA: TGTGCCAGTAGTGGCGGATCAGATACGCAGTATTTT. This chain connects TRBV19 to TRBJ2-3; no clear D gene. With 5 bases removed from V and 4 bases from J, the gap between germline ends came to 7 bases. Per germline, CDR1 LNHDA and CDR2 SQIVND (reference sequence). The CDR3 is made up of 12 amino acids.

In DNA, the CDR3 is TGTGCCAGTAGTATTAAGCTCGGGTCAGCCAAAAACATTCAGTACTTC. It yields the protein CASSIKLGSAKNIQYF. The genes are TRBV19 and TRBJ2-4; D remains unclear. There are 16 residues in the CDR3. Germline V gives CDR1 LNHDA, CDR2 SQIVND (reference sequence). The V and J ends lost 3 bases and 0 bases respectively, with 12 bases between them. The full variable domain, with the rest looked up from reference TRBV19 and TRBJ2-4, is DGGITQSPKYLFRKEGQNVTLSCEQNLNHDAMYWYRQDPGQGLRLIYYSQIVNDFQKGDIAEGYSVSREKKESFPLTVTSAQKNPTAFYLCASSIKLGSAKNIQYFGAGTRLSVL.

DNA for the CDR3: TGTGCCAGCAGAAACAGGGGATTCTTTGGAAACACCATATATTTT. Translation gives CASRNRGFFGNTIYF. V and J are TRBV11-2 and TRBJ1-3; TRBD1 aligns across 7 bases. The germline CDR1 and CDR2 sequences are SGHAT and FQNNGV. The CDR3 runs to 15 residues. After removal of 6 bases from V and 3 bases from J, the junction contained 8 bases not matched to a gene.

The chain couples TRBV5-1 to TRBJ2-2; D gene ambiguous. The germline CDR1 and CDR2 sequences are SGHRS and YFSETQ. This CDR3 comprises 13 residues. Trimming removed 7 bases at V and 0 bases at J, with 7 bases between. CDR3 protein: CASPSPNTGELFF. CDR3 DNA sequence: TGCGCCAGCCCGAGCCCGAACACCGGGGAGCTGTTTTTT.

This chain connects TRBV2 to TRBJ2-1; 7 bases line up with TRBD1. Germline loops: CDR1 SNHLY, CDR2 FYNNEI. The CDR3 loop spans 17 amino acids. V was pared by 5 bases and J by 2 bases, with 12 bases of the junction left unmatched. The CDR3 DNA is TGTGCCAGCAGTTCACCGACACAGGGGTACCCCTACAATGAGCAGTTCTTC. It specifies CASSSPTQGYPYNEQFF.

J is TRBJ2-7 and V is TRBV15; 8 bases map to TRBD1. Germline lookup yields CDR1 LNHNV and CDR2 YYDKDF (reference sequence). The CDR3 spans 14 residues. After removal of 3 bases from V and 6 bases from J, the junction contained 7 bases not matched to a gene. CDR3 bases: TGTGCCACCAGCAGGGACAGGGAGACGGCCGAGCAGTACTTC. Translation: CATSRDRETAEQYF.

In this sample, this clone turned up once. V gene TRBV7-8 combines with J gene TRBJ2-2, with TRBD2 matching over 9 bases. The CDR3 totals 16 residues. The germline V gene encodes CDR1 SGHVS and CDR2 FQNEAQ. V gave up 4 bases and J gave up 1 base; unmatched junction bases: 4. The CDR3 nucleotides read TGTGCCAGCAGCTCCTGGACTAGCGAGAACACCGGGGAGCTGTTTTTT. Translation gives CASSSWTSENTGELFF.

This clone is a singleton in its sample. This chain's CDR3 is CASSPSGRADTQYF. The CDR3 DNA reads as TGTGCCAGCAGCCCCAGCGGCAGGGCAGATACGCAGTATTTT. The chain employs TRBV6-6 and TRBJ2-3; D may correspond to TRBD1 or TRBD2 (5 bases each). V gave up 6 bases and J gave up 4 bases, with 14 bases separating them. The CDR3 is 14 amino acids. Germline-derived CDR1 and CDR2 are MNHNY and SVGAGI (reference sequence).

The chain has TRBV6-1 and TRBJ1-5; D may be TRBD1 (5 bases). V was trimmed by 10 bases and J by 8 bases, leaving 18 bases between them. The CDR3 contains 13 residues. CDR1 and CDR2 from the germline V gene are MNHNS and SASEGT. CDR3 loop: CATRAKGTEPQHF. The CDR3 nucleotides are TGTGCCACCCGGGCCAAGGGGACGGAGCCCCAGCATTTT.

The J gene is TRBJ2-1, the V gene TRBV6-6; D is undetermined. Germline V lookup: CDR1 MNHNY, CDR2 SVGAGI (reference sequence). V lost 6 bases to trimming and J lost 2 bases, with 5 bases between them. The CDR3 contains 12 residues. CDR3 DNA: TGTGCCAGCAGGAACCCCTACAATGAGCAGTTCTTC. This encodes CASRNPYNEQFF.

The CDR3 region is CASSLFTGGGETQYF. The CDR3, as DNA: TGCGCCAGCAGCTTGTTCACAGGGGGAGGAGAGACCCAGTACTTC. V gene TRBV5-1 combines with J gene TRBJ2-5, with 8 bases fitting TRBD1. There are 15 residues in the CDR3. Germline CDR1 reads SGHRS; CDR2 reads YFSETQ. With 1 base clipped from V and 4 bases from J, the junction kept 6 bases outside the gene matches.

The CDR3 here is CASRTEPNYGYTF. In DNA form, the CDR3 reads TGCGCCAGCCGGACAGAGCCTAACTATGGCTACACCTTC. This chain links TRBV5-1 with TRBJ1-2; possibly TRBD1 for D (6 bases). Trimming took 7 bases from V and 0 from J, leaving 10 bases between them. Germline V gives CDR1 SGHRS, CDR2 YFSETQ. The CDR3 loop spans 13 amino acids. Full variable domain (rest looked up from reference TRBV5-1 and TRBJ1-2): KAGVTQTPRYLIKTRGQQVTLSCSPISGHRSVSWYQQTPGQGLQFLFEYFSETQRNKGNFPGRFSGRQFSNSRSEMNVSTLELGDSALYLCASRTEPNYGYTFGSGTRLTVV.

This clone has a single count. The J gene is TRBJ2-1, the V gene TRBV9; the D gene is possibly TRBD2 (6 bases). Germline V gene sequence: CDR1 SGDLS, CDR2 YYNGEE. Trimming shortened V by 0 bases and J by 4 bases, and 11 bases separated the two germline ends. The CDR3 covers 15 residues. CDR3 residues: CASSVDGGSYNEQFF. CDR3 DNA: TGTGCCAGCAGCGTAGACGGGGGTTCATACAATGAGCAGTTCTTC.

The chain is built from TRBV5-6 and TRBJ2-3; D is uncertain. This CDR3 comprises 14 residues. The V gene's germline CDR1 is SGHDT and CDR2 YYEEEE. Trimming took off 0 bases at V and 0 bases at J, with 5 bases between the two ends. DNA of the CDR3: TGTGCCAGCAGCTTGGGATCTAGCACAGATACGCAGTATTTT. Protein product: CASSLGSSTDTQYF.

The J gene is TRBJ2-5, the V gene TRBV2; weak D call: TRBD2 (6 bases). Trimming pared 5 bases from V and 5 bases from J, leaving 6 bases between. Germline CDR1 SNHLY, CDR2 FYNNEI. The CDR3 length is 11 residues. The CDR3 region is CASSLAETQYF. The CDR3 region has the DNA TGTGCCAGCAGTCTAGCGGAGACCCAGTACTTC.

This chain connects TRBV5-5 to TRBJ2-7, with 11 bases identical to TRBD2. Unmatched junction bases numbered 9, after V lost 0 bases and J lost 4 bases. The CDR3 length is 17 residues. In germline, CDR1 is SGHKS, CDR2 YYEKEE (reference sequence). The CDR3 DNA is TGTGCCAGCAGCTTGGGCCTTTCTAGCGGGAGGAGGTACGAGCAGTACTTC. This codes for CASSLGLSSGRRYEQYF. Filled out from reference TRBV5-5 and TRBJ2-7, the complete variable domain reads DAGVTQSPTHLIKTRGQQVTLRCSPISGHKSVSWYQQVLGQGPQFIFQYYEKEERGRGNFPDRFSARQFPNYSSELNVNALLLGDSALYLCASSLGLSSGRRYEQYFGPGTRLTVT.